The rows below give T cell receptor beta chains drawn from one sample of a study of CD8+ T cells in alopecia areata. Method: immunoSEQ multiplex PCR; TCRdb's copy keeps in-frame clones and lacks some. The repertoire holds over 150,000 clones, with about 60% as singletons. The source was CD8+ T cells sorted from blood, collected at week 24, from a patient treated with tofacitinib. The source is a human donor with alopecia areata. CDR3s include the opening cysteine and the closing phenylalanine or tryptophan. D genes are given only for firm matches. Expanded clones are given a class, and other clones once, few, many or no size at all.

>.|TRBV7-9|TRBJ2-7|.
TGTGCCAGCAGCTTAGCGCAGACAGGACGATACGAGCAGTACTTC
CASSLAQTGRYEQYF
>TRBD2|TRBV13|TRBJ2-1|.
TGTGCCAGCACGGCTCGCGGGGGGGCGGACAATGAGCAGTTCTTC
CASTARGGADNEQFF
>TRBD2|TRBV5-1|TRBJ2-1|.
TGCGCCAGCAGCTTGGCCGAGGGAGGGTCCCATGAGCAGTTCTTC
CASSLAEGGSHEQFF
>.|TRBV12-5|TRBJ2-1|.
TGTGCTAGTGGTTTGGTACAACGGAAGTCCTACAATGAGCAGTTCTTC
CASGLVQRKSYNEQFF
>TRBD1|TRBV23-1|TRBJ1-5|.
TGCGCCAGCAGTCAATCAGGGGGCGCTCACAATCAGCCCCAGCATTTT
CASSQSGGAHNQPQHF
>TRBD1|TRBV5-1|TRBJ2-7|.
TGCGCCAGCAGCCGTGGACAGGGTAACTTCTACGAGCAGTACTTC
CASSRGQGNFYEQYF
>.|TRBV5-1|TRBJ2-4|.
TGCGCCAGCAGCTTGTGGGGAAGAGCCAAAAACATTCAGTACTTC
CASSLWGRAKNIQYF
>.|TRBV5-6|TRBJ1-1|.
TGTGCCAGCAGCCCGACGACTGGGAACACTGAAGCTTTCTTT
CASSPTTGNTEAFF
>.|TRBV18|TRBJ2-3|.
TGTGCCAGCTCACCATATTGGCTAGGCAGCACAGATACGCAGTATTTT
CASSPYWLGSTDTQYF
>.|TRBV13|TRBJ1-1|.
TGTGCCAGCAGCTTAATGTTGACTGAAGCTTTCTTT
CASSLMLTEAFF
>.|TRBV7-9|TRBJ1-4|.
TGTGCCAGCAGCTTAACGAGGAGGGGCAGGGGCGATGAAAAACTGTTTTTT
CASSLTRRGRGDEKLFF
>.|TRBV11-2|TRBJ1-1|once
TGTGCCAGCAGCCACCCGGCCCCTGGGAGCACTGAAGCTTTCTTT
CASSHPAPGSTEAFF
>.|TRBV30|TRBJ2-1|.
TGTGCCTGGAGTGTAGACAGGAACAATGAGCAGTTCTTC
CAWSVDRNNEQFF
>.|TRBV6-5|TRBJ2-5|.
TGTGCCAGCAGTTACTCCGACCTCGGGGAGACCCAGTACTTC
CASSYSDLGETQYF
>.|TRBV4-2|TRBJ2-5|.
TGTGCCAGCAGCCAAGAGGGTGGGTCCCAGGAGACCCAGTACTTC
CASSQEGGSQETQYF
>.|TRBV29-1|TRBJ2-7|.
TGCAGCGTTAGAGGAGTAGACTCCTACGAGCAGTACTTC
CSVRGVDSYEQYF
>.|TRBV7-8|TRBJ2-1|.
TGTGCCAGCAGCTTAGTCGGCAGGGTCTCCTACAATGAGCAGTTCTTC
CASSLVGRVSYNEQFF
>.|TRBV29-1|TRBJ2-2|few
TGCAGCGTTGAGGCGGCAAGGACCGGGGAGCTGTTTTTT
CSVEAARTGELFF
>.|TRBV27|TRBJ2-1|once
TGTGCCAGCAGACTAGCACGGGCCTACAATGAGCAGTTCTTC
CASRLARAYNEQFF
>.|TRBV6-6|TRBJ2-1|.
TGTGCCAGCAGTTACTCGATCCGGGAGCAGTTCTTC
CASSYSIREQFF
>.|TRBV19|TRBJ1-3|.
TGTGCCAGCACACCCGGCGCTATCTCTGGAAACACCATATATTTT
CASTPGAISGNTIYF
>.|TRBV9|TRBJ1-1|.
TGTGCCAGCAGCGTAGACACGGAAGAAGCTTTCTTT
CASSVDTEEAFF
>.|TRBV4-1|TRBJ2-5|.
TGCGCCAGCAGAGGGGAGGATCAAGAGACCCAGTACTTC
CASRGEDQETQYF
>TRBD2|TRBV6-1|TRBJ2-2|few
TGTGCCAGCAATGTACCGGGACTACACACCGGGGAGCTGTTTTTT
CASNVPGLHTGELFF
>.|TRBV27|TRBJ1-5|few
TGTGCCAGCAGTTTAAGAGGGGGCAATCAGCCCCAGCATTTT
CASSLRGGNQPQHF
>.|TRBV7-8|TRBJ2-5|.
TGTGCCAGCAGCCCAACGCCGAACCACCAAGAGACCCAGTACTTC
CASSPTPNHQETQYF
>TRBD1|TRBV5-6|TRBJ2-7|.
TGTGCCAGCAGCGGGGGACAGGTTTTCTCCTACGAGCAGTACTTC
CASSGGQVFSYEQYF
>.|TRBV4-1|TRBJ1-2|.
TGCGCCAGCAGACTCCTGTATGGGCCGCACTATGGCTACACCTTC
CASRLLYGPHYGYTF
>.|TRBV11-2|TRBJ2-7|few
TGTGCCAGCAGCCCGGGGGTTAACTACGAGCAGTACTTC
CASSPGVNYEQYF
>.|TRBV30|TRBJ2-3|.
TGTGCCTGGAGTGTGGCTGAGCAGTATTTT
CAWSVAEQYF
>.|TRBV4-1|TRBJ1-1|.
TGCGCCAGTTCGGCCCTCAACACTGAAGCTTTCTTT
CASSALNTEAFF
>TRBD1|TRBV27|TRBJ1-4|.
TGTGCCAGCAGTCCTCGGACAGGGGGCAGGGATGAAAAACTGTTTTTT
CASSPRTGGRDEKLFF
>TRBD1|TRBV5-1|TRBJ2-7|.
TGCGCCAGCAGCCACAGTTACCGGGACAGGGGGCAGGACGAGCAGTACTTC
CASSHSYRDRGQDEQYF
>.|TRBV9|TRBJ2-3|few
TGTGCCAGCAGCGCCGCGGGGCGGGGAGCAGATACGCAGTATTTT
CASSAAGRGADTQYF
>.|TRBV27|TRBJ2-3|once
TGTGCCAGCAGTTTTGAGGGTCCACGAGATACGCAGTATTTT
CASSFEGPRDTQYF
>.|TRBV5-1|TRBJ2-5|.
TGCGCCAGCAGCGACCCAAGGGAAGAGACCCAGTACTTC
CASSDPREETQYF
>.|TRBV13|TRBJ2-2|.
TGTGCCAGCAGCTTAGGCGGACAGCCAAACACCGGGGAGCTGTTTTTT
CASSLGGQPNTGELFF
>.|TRBV7-9|TRBJ1-2|.
TGTGCCAGCAGCACACGACACGAAGGTGTCTATGGCTACACCTTC
CASSTRHEGVYGYTF
>.|TRBV19|TRBJ2-7|.
TGTGCCAGTAGTGTCACAGGGTACAGCTACGAGCAGTACTTC
CASSVTGYSYEQYF
>.|TRBV29-1|TRBJ2-7|.
TGCAGCGCCGGCGGCTCGGGACACGGCTACGAGCAGTACTTC
CSAGGSGHGYEQYF
>.|TRBV14|TRBJ2-2|once
TGTGCCAGCAGCCAAGAGAGGTCAGCGAACACCGGGGAGCTGTTTTTT
CASSQERSANTGELFF
>.|TRBV5-4|TRBJ1-1|.
TGTGCCAGCAGCTTTAGGGGCTATGGCACTGAAGCTTTCTTT
CASSFRGYGTEAFF
>.|TRBV28|TRBJ2-2|many
TGTGCCAGCAGTTTGCGCAGGGGGGCGTCCGGGGAGCTGTTTTTT
CASSLRRGASGELFF
>TRBD1|TRBV7-9|TRBJ1-2|.
TGTGCCAGCACCCGACAGGGATCAGATGGCTACACCTTC
CASTRQGSDGYTF
>.|TRBV4-1|TRBJ2-7|few
TGCGCCAGCAGCCAGCAGACAGGTGGTGGCTACGAGCAGTACTTC
CASSQQTGGGYEQYF
>.|TRBV30|TRBJ2-3|.
TGTGCCTGGAGTGTTGTGGGGGGGCTCACAGATACGCAGTATTTT
CAWSVVGGLTDTQYF
>.|TRBV4-1|TRBJ1-1|.
TGCGCCAGCACGACGGGACAAACGAACACTGAAGCTTTCTTT
CASTTGQTNTEAFF
>.|TRBV20-1|TRBJ2-1|.
TGCAGTGCTGTACTAGGAAATGAGCAGTTCTTC
CSAVLGNEQFF
>TRBD2|TRBV4-1|TRBJ2-1|.
TGCGCCAGCAGCCCACTCGGACTAGCGGGGGGTTACAATGAGCAGTTCTTC
CASSPLGLAGGYNEQFF
>.|TRBV2|TRBJ2-1|few
TGTGCCAGCATGAGAACCTACAATGAGCAGTTCTTC
CASMRTYNEQFF
>TRBD1|TRBV5-6|TRBJ1-2|.
TGTGCCAGCAGCTTGGGGGACAGAGGTGGCTACACCTTC
CASSLGDRGGYTF
>.|TRBV2|TRBJ1-1|.
TGTGCCACCCGCCCGTCCGAGGCTGAAGCTTTCTTT
CATRPSEAEAFF